The 27 T cell receptor beta chains below all came from one sample that was sequenced in a study of CD8 T cells in Susac syndrome. Reverse transcription of about 0.5 to 1 ug RNA used random hexamers. Via MiXCR, TCRdb re-called the immunoSEQ multiplex PCR reads, giving one row per CDR3 protein. The sample shows about 140,000 distinct CDR3 sequences, just under 95% of them seen only once. Sequenced sample: CD4+ T cells from PBMCs. Source of these receptors: a human donor with Susac syndrome.

CDR3 sequence: CSVEGRQNTGELFF. DNA of the CDR3: TGCAGCGTTGAAGGTCGACAGAACACCGGGGAGCTGTTTTTT. The rearrangement joins TRBV29-1 to TRBJ2-2, with no clear D. Germline V gene lookup returns CDR1 SQVTM and CDR2 ANQGSEA. The germline V and J ends were trimmed by 1 base and 1 base, with 7 bases remaining between them. CDR3 length equals 14 residues.

The rearrangement joins TRBV28 to TRBJ2-3; no clear D. V was shortened by 2 bases and J by 2 bases, with 8 bases between the two germline ends. Germline V CDR1 and CDR2: MDHEN, SYDVKM. The CDR3 consists of 14 residues. CDR3 amino acids: CASSLGQTTDTQYF. Here the CDR3 DNA reads TGTGCCAGCAGTTTAGGGCAGACCACAGATACGCAGTATTTT.

The gene calls are TRBV28 and TRBJ1-5, with a possible D match to TRBD1 (6 bases). CDR1 is MDHEN, CDR2 SYDVKM, per germline. The V gene lost 6 bases and the J gene lost 7 bases, with 16 bases spanning the gap. This CDR3 region has 14 residues. The CDR3 region is CASSPHQGNQPQHF. The CDR3 DNA reads as TGTGCCAGCAGCCCCCACCAGGGGAACCAGCCCCAGCATTTT.

DNA for the CDR3: TGCAGTGCTAGAGAAACTAGAAGCTACGAGCAGTACTTC. It specifies CSARETRSYEQYF. This sequence joins TRBV20-1 and TRBJ2-7; maybe TRBD2 (5 bases). The CDR3 runs to 13 residues. Between the trimmed V and J ends, which lost 0 bases and 3 bases, there was a span of 9 bases. The germline V gene has CDR1 DFQATT and CDR2 SNEGSKA (reference sequence).

This chain links TRBV20-1 with TRBJ1-1; 8 bases map to TRBD1. Trimming took 6 bases from V and 1 from J; bases not matched to a gene: 7. Germline assignment: CDR1 DFQATT and CDR2 SNEGSKA (reference sequence). This CDR3 spans 14 amino acids. The CDR3 region has the DNA TGCAGTGCCCTGACAGGGGCGACGAACACTGAAGCTTTCTTT. This translates into CSALTGATNTEAFF.

The chain couples TRBV12-3 or TRBV12-4 to TRBJ2-3; possible D gene TRBD1, 5 bases. The V end lost 3 bases, the J end lost 2 bases, and 12 bases lay between the germline ends. CDR3 length: 15 residues. This CDR3 reads CASSFLRQLTDTQYF. The CDR3, as DNA: TGTGCCAGCAGTTTCCTTCGACAGCTCACAGATACGCAGTATTTT.

The CDR3 DNA sequence: TGCGCCAGCAGCTTCGAGGGACTAGTAGACTACGAGCAGTACTTC. It codes for CASSFEGLVDYEQYF. The chain combines TRBV5-1 with TRBJ2-7, with 8 positions matching TRBD2. CDR1 and CDR2 (germline): SGHRS, YFSETQ. The junction had 7 bases not matched to a gene; V was cut back by 2 bases and J by 3 bases. There are 15 residues in the CDR3.

The chain links TRBV30 to TRBJ2-1; D is uncertain. This CDR3 is built from 15 residues. The V and J ends lost 0 bases and 6 bases respectively, with 15 bases between them. The germline CDR1 and CDR2 sequences are GTSNPN and SVGIG (reference sequence). CDR3 protein: CAWSVGRPRANEQFF. The CDR3 nucleotides read TGTGCCTGGAGTGTGGGTCGACCCCGGGCCAATGAGCAGTTCTTC.

The chain links TRBV20-1 to TRBJ1-1, with D hard to call. The CDR3 contains 13 residues. With 5 bases removed from V and 11 bases from J, the gap between germline ends came to 21 bases. Germline CDR1 reads DFQATT; CDR2 reads SNEGSKA (reference sequence). CDR3 sequence: CSASPSRLGRAFF. The DNA of the CDR3 is TGCAGTGCTTCCCCGAGCCGCCTCGGTCGGGCTTTCTTT.

J is TRBJ2-6 and V is TRBV7-9; weak D call: TRBD2 (5 bases). The germline gives CDR1 SEHNR, CDR2 FQNEAQ (reference sequence). Trimming removed 5 bases at V and 0 bases at J, with 11 bases between. This CDR3 contains 16 residues. Written as DNA, the CDR3 is TGTGCCAGCAGCGCGGACTGGCGCTCTGGGGCCAACGTCCTGACTTTC. It is translated as CASSADWRSGANVLTF.

The chain joins TRBV2 to TRBJ1-5; D is ambiguous. The CDR3 totals 14 residues. Germline V CDR1 and CDR2: SNHLY, FYNNEI. V lost 4 bases and J 5 bases, leaving 12 bases between the germline ends. CDR3 loop: CASSVGRIDQPQHF. CDR3 bases: TGTGCCAGCAGTGTTGGGAGAATAGATCAGCCCCAGCATTTT.

The V gene is TRBV4-3, the J gene TRBJ2-1; TRBD2 might be the D (6 bases). The CDR3 has 15 residues. Trimming pared 1 base from V and 3 bases from J, leaving 10 bases between. In germline, CDR1 is LGHNA, CDR2 YSLEER. Here the CDR3 DNA reads TGCGCCAGCAGCCAAGTAGCGGCGGTCTACAATGAGCAGTTCTTC. It specifies CASSQVAAVYNEQFF.

In DNA form, the CDR3 reads TGCAGTGCTAGACAGGGGGCGCTTAATTCACCCCTCCACTTT. It is translated as CSARQGALNSPLHF. The chain couples TRBV20-1 to TRBJ1-6; 8 bases line up with TRBD1. The CDR3 covers 14 residues. V was pared by 2 bases and J by 6 bases, with 3 bases of the junction left unmatched. In germline, CDR1 is DFQATT, CDR2 SNEGSKA (reference sequence).

This chain joins TRBV15 and TRBJ1-1; 8 bases are a match to TRBD1. This CDR3 contains 13 residues. CDR1 is LNHNV and CDR2 is YYDKDF in the germline V gene (reference sequence). Trimming removed 5 bases from V and 5 bases from J; junction bases left unmatched: 4. CDR3 in DNA: TGTGCCACCAGCTTTCAGGGGGCGACTGAAGCTTTCTTT. Amino acid sequence: CATSFQGATEAFF.

As DNA, the CDR3 is TGCAGCGTTGCTTCCCCTCCCTACGAGCAGTACTTC. Its translation: CSVASPPYEQYF. The chain has TRBV29-1 and TRBJ2-7; D is unresolved. The CDR3 is 12 residues long. Germline CDR1 reads SQVTM; CDR2 reads ANQGSEA. With 4 bases removed from V and 2 bases from J, the gap between germline ends came to 9 bases.

The rearrangement joins TRBV21-1 to TRBJ2-7. TRBV21-1 is a pseudogene locus. CDR3 size: 17 residues. The CDR3 DNA follows: TGTGCCAGCAGCAAATGGTCCTTCAAGGACAGGTCCTACGAGCAGTACTTC. Translating gives CASSKWSFKDRSYEQYF.

CDR3 coding DNA: TGTGCCAGCAGTTTGGGGGTTTGGGACAAACCAACCTACGAGCAGTACTTC. Its protein is CASSLGVWDKPTYEQYF. The chain has TRBV12-3 or TRBV12-4 and TRBJ2-7; TRBD1 might be the D (6 bases). The CDR3 covers 17 residues. Trimming stripped 3 bases from V and 2 bases from J, with 20 bases between.

The chain carries TRBV7-2 and TRBJ2-7; 7 bases map to TRBD1. Germline loops: CDR1 SGHTA, CDR2 FQGNSA. J was trimmed by 1 base and V by 4 bases; bases with no gene match: 4. The CDR3 sequence is 14 residues long. CDR3 in amino acids: CASSWGTVSYEQYF. CDR3 sequence (DNA): TGTGCCAGCAGCTGGGGGACAGTGTCCTACGAGCAGTACTTC.

This rearrangement joins TRBV5-1 to TRBJ1-2, with 7 bases lining up with TRBD1. V was clipped by 5 bases and J by 4 bases; unmatched bases: 5. The CDR3 covers 13 residues. CDR1 and CDR2 from the germline V gene are SGHRS and YFSETQ. CDR3 bases: TGCGCCAGCAGACAGGGGTCGGGCTATGGCTACACCTTC. Amino acids: CASRQGSGYGYTF.

The J gene is TRBJ1-2, the V gene TRBV20-1; D ambiguous. This CDR3 has 11 amino acids. The germline V gene has CDR1 DFQATT and CDR2 SNEGSKA (reference sequence). CDR3 amino acids: CRTATNYGYTF. The CDR3 region has the DNA TGCAGGACGGCTACTAACTATGGCTACACCTTC.

The chain couples TRBV10-3 to TRBJ2-1; 14 bases map to TRBD2. The CDR3 contains 16 residues. Germline V gene lookup returns CDR1 ENHRY and CDR2 SYGVKD. V dropped 5 bases and J dropped 8; count of bases not matched to a gene: 8. For the CDR3, the DNA is TGTGCCATCAGTTCCGGGACTAGCGGGAGTAGGGATGAGCAGTTCTTC. It is translated as CAISSGTSGSRDEQFF.

The chain combines TRBV9 with TRBJ1-2; 7 bases are shared with TRBD1. CDR3 size: 15 residues. Germline CDR1 reads SGDLS; CDR2 reads YYNGEE. The V segment lost 0 bases and the J segment 8 bases; nucleotides outside the gene matches: 10. The CDR3 DNA sequence: TGTGCCAGCAGCGTAGATATGGAGGGGGCGAGGGGCTACACCTTC. It translates to CASSVDMEGARGYTF.

This rearrangement joins TRBV12-3 or TRBV12-4 to TRBJ1-4; TRBD1 is a possible D gene (6 bases). V lost 2 bases and J 7 bases, leaving 14 bases between the germline ends. This CDR3 is built from 15 residues. The CDR3, as DNA: TGTGCCAGCAGTTTATCGGGGGCAGGAATTGAAAAACTGTTTTTT. Residues: CASSLSGAGIEKLFF.

The gene calls are TRBV5-1 and TRBJ2-5, with 7 nucleotides matching TRBD2. The CDR3 runs to 14 residues. With 4 bases clipped from V and 1 base from J, the junction kept 4 bases outside the gene matches. Germline CDR1 is SGHRS and CDR2 is YFSETQ. CDR3 nucleotides: TGCGCCAGCAGCGCCAGCGGGACCCAAGAGACCCAGTACTTC. This translates into CASSASGTQETQYF.

Only a few counts were recorded for this clonotype. V gene TRBV25-1 combines with J gene TRBJ2-7; weak D call: TRBD2 (5 bases). Germline V gene data show CDR1 as MGHDK and CDR2 as SYGVNS. The V end lost 6 bases, the J end lost 5 bases, and 11 bases lay between the germline ends. This CDR3 region has 12 residues. CDR3 sequence (DNA): TGTGCCAGCAGCCCCACGGGAAACGAGCAGTACTTC. Encoded protein: CASSPTGNEQYF.

This clonotype was counted once. V and J are TRBV24-1 and TRBJ1-5; tentatively, D is TRBD1 (5 bases). Trimming removed 7 bases at V and 1 base at J, with 19 bases between. The germline gives CDR1 KGHDR, CDR2 SFDVKD. The CDR3 covers 17 residues. The CDR3 is CATREPAGRGSNQPQHF. The CDR3 DNA follows: TGTGCCACCAGGGAGCCGGCTGGTAGGGGCAGCAATCAGCCCCAGCATTTT.

V usage is TRBV7-6 and J usage is TRBJ1-5; D perhaps matches TRBD1 (5 bases). Per the germline V gene, CDR1 is SGHVS and CDR2 is FNYEAQ. V was shortened by 5 bases and J by 0 bases, with 11 bases between the two germline ends. The CDR3 is made up of 15 amino acids. The CDR3: CASSRGRISNQPQHF. Here the CDR3 DNA reads TGTGCCAGCAGCAGGGGACGTATTAGCAATCAGCCCCAGCATTTT.